This entry features one TCR beta chain sequence. Antigen specificity is unknown. This entry comes from a study of T cells after posttransplantation cyclophosphamide. Study findings and constraints: Recipient CMV seropositivity and CMV reactivation strongly tracked TRB clonality. Skin or GI-infiltrating T cells shared few TRB sequences with blood. Donor CD8+ memory clones often dominated recipient blood repertoires at later times.

Cells defined as naive were viable CD3+CD4+ or CD3+CD8+ and CCR7+CD45RA+CD45RO-CD95-CD27+CD28+. This related bone marrow graft donor gave peripheral blood on the day of marrow donation. Trimming took 4 bases from V and 5 from J; bases not matched to a gene: 3. CDR1 is SGHRS, CDR2 YFSETQ, per germline. This CDR3 has 13 amino acids. Generated by immunoSEQ multiplex PCR, the TCRdb table keeps only in-frame clones and is missing some. The repertoire consists of around 20,000 clones, with about 97% occurring once and the leading ten covering approximately 0.13%. The sequenced sample consisted of naive CD4+ T cells sorted from PBMCs. The V and J genes are TRBV5-1 and TRBJ1-1, with TRBD1 identical over 9 bases. This receptor was identified in a man aged 50 to 60 in good health, CMV-negative, and a related stem cell transplant donor. CDR3 loop: CASSVDRGTEAFF. In DNA form, the CDR3 reads TGCGCCAGCAGCGTCGACAGGGGGACTGAAGCTTTCTTT.